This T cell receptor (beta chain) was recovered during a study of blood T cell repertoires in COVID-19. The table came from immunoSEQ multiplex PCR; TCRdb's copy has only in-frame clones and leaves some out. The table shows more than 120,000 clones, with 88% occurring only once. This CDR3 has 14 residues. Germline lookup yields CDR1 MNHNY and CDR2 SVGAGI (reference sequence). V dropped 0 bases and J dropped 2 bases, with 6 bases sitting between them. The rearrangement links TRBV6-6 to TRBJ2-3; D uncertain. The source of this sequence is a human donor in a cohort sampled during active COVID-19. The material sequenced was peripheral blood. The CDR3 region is CASSYSRSTDTQYF. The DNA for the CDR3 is TGTGCCAGCAGTTACTCGAGGTCCACAGATACGCAGTATTTT.